The text below deals with one TCR beta chain. Authors' analysis steps: Amplified reference gene primers provided the basis for estimating nucleated cell counts. TCRdb's copy holds only in-frame clones and misses some; the assay was immunoSEQ multiplex PCR. V and J calls plus clone size are reproduced from that table; the DNA served to infer D and trimming. The table has approximately 210,000 clones, 70% to 90% seen once. Germline V gene lookup returns CDR1 MDHEN and CDR2 SYDVKM. The CDR3 is 12 residues long. With 7 bases removed from V and 1 base from J, the gap between germline ends came to 7 bases. This sample is part of a study of blood T cell repertoires in COVID-19.

This rearrangement joins TRBV28 to TRBJ1-2; D is possibly TRBD1 (5 bases). Sequenced input: PBMCs or T cells enriched from blood (not recorded which). The sequence was obtained from a man aged 30 to 45 with acute COVID-19. The CDR3 loop is CASNQGNYGYTF. For the CDR3, the DNA is TGTGCCAGCAACCAGGGTAACTATGGCTACACCTTC.